Below, one T cell receptor beta chain is given with its context. Noted treatment: over 15 received Ad26.COV2.S at low or high dose, single or two shots; 5 received placebo; per-sample allocation not given. Sampling happened 63 days after the first vaccine or placebo injection. The entry originates in a study of Ad26.COV2.S vaccination and SARS-CoV-2 variants. Produced via immunoSEQ multiplex PCR; TCRdb's table is partial and in-frame only. The table lists hundreds of thousands of clones, roughly 91% of them singletons. Trimming took off 0 bases at V and 0 bases at J, with 9 bases between the two ends. The CDR3 covers 16 residues. Germline values: CDR1 SGHAT, CDR2 FQNNGV.

The TCR sequence derives from a person aged 18-65 years who received the Ad26.COV2.S COVID-19 vaccine or a placebo. The rearrangement links TRBV11-2 to TRBJ2-1; D is perhaps TRBD2 (6 bases). Sequencing used peripheral blood, obtained in a trial of Ad26.COV2.S vaccine versus placebo. This CDR3 is CASSLDRGNSYNEQFF. CDR3 DNA: TGTGCCAGCAGCTTAGATCGGGGGAACTCCTACAATGAGCAGTTCTTC.